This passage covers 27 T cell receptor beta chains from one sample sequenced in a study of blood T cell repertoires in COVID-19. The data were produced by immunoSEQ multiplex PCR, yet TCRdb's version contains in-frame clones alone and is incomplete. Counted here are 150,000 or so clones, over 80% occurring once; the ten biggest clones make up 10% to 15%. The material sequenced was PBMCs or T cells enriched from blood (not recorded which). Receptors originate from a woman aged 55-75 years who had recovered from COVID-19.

CDR3 sequence: CASSLGTGAYNEQFF. The DNA for the CDR3 is TGTGCCAGCAGCTTAGGAACAGGGGCCTACAATGAGCAGTTCTTC. The chain carries TRBV11-3 and TRBJ2-1; 7 positions agree with TRBD1. Trimming removed 1 base from V and 2 bases from J; junction bases left unmatched: 2. CDR1 SGHNT and CDR2 YENEEA come from the germline V gene. This CDR3 has 15 amino acids.

The CDR3 loop reads CASLRGVNEKLFF. In DNA, the CDR3 is TGTGCCAGCCTCAGGGGCGTTAATGAAAAACTGTTTTTT. V usage is TRBV2 and J usage is TRBJ1-4, with a possible D match to TRBD1 (6 bases). Deletions cut 8 bases from V and 4 bases from J, with 11 bases between. Germline V gene lookup returns CDR1 SNHLY and CDR2 FYNNEI. The CDR3 covers 13 residues.

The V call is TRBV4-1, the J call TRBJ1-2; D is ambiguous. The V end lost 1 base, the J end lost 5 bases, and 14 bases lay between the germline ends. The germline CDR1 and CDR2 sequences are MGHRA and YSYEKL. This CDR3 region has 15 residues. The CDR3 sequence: CASSQGVGLGYGYTF. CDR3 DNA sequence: TGCGCCAGCAGCCAAGGGGTTGGACTGGGTTATGGCTACACCTTC.

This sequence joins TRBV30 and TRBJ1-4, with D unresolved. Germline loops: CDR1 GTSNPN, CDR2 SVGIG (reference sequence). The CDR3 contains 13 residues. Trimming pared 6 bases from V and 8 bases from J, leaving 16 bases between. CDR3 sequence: CACTRAVGEKLFF. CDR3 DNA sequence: TGTGCCTGCACGAGGGCCGTCGGGGAAAAACTGTTTTTT.

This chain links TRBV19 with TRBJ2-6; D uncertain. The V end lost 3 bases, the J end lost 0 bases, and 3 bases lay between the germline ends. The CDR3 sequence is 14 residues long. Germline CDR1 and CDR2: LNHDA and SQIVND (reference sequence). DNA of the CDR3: TGTGCCAGTAGTATCAGCTCTGGGGCCAACGTCCTGACTTTC. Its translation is CASSISSGANVLTF.

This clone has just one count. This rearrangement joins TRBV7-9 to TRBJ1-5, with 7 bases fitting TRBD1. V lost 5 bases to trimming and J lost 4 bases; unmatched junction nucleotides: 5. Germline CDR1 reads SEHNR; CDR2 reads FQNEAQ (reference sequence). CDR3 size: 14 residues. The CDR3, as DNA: TGTGCCAGCAGCCCCGGGACAGCTAATCAGCCCCAGCATTTT. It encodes CASSPGTANQPQHF.

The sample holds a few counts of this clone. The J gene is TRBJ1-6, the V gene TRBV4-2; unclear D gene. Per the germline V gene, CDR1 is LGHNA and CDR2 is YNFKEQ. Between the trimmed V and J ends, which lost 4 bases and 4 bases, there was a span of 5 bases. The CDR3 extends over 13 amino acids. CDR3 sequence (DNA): TGTGCCAGCAGCCCCAGGTATAATTCACCCCTCCACTTT. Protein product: CASSPRYNSPLHF.

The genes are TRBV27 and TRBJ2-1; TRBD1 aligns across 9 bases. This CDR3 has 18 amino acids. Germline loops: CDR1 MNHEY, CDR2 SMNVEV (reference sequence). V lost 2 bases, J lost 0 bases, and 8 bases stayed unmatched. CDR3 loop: CASSLHPGTGSSYNEQFF. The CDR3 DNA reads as TGTGCCAGCAGTTTACACCCCGGGACAGGGAGCTCCTACAATGAGCAGTTCTTC.

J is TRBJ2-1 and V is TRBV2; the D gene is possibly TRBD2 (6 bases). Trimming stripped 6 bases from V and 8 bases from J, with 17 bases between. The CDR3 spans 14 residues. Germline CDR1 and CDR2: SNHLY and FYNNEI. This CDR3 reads CASRAGTPVDEQFF. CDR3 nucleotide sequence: TGTGCCAGCAGGGCCGGGACTCCGGTGGATGAGCAGTTCTTC.

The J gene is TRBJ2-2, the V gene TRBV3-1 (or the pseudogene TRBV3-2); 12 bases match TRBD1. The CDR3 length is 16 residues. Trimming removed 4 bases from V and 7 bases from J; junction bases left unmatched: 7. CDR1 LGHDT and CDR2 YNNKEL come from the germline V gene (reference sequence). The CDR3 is CASSPGTGGDGGELFF. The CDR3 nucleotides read TGTGCCAGCAGCCCGGGGACAGGGGGCGATGGCGGGGAGCTGTTTTTT.

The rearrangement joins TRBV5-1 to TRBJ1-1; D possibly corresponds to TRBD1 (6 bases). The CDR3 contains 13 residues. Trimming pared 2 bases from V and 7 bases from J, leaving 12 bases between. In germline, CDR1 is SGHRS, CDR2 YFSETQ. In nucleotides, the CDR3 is TGCGCCAGCAGCTTCGGGGGCGGGAGTGAAGCTTTCTTT. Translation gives CASSFGGGSEAFF.

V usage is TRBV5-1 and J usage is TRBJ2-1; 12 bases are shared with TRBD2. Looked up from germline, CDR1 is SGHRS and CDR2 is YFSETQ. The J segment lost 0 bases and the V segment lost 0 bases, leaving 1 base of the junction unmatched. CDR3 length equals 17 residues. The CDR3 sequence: CASSLGLAGDSYNEQFF. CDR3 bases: TGCGCCAGCAGCTTGGGACTAGCGGGAGACTCCTACAATGAGCAGTTCTTC.

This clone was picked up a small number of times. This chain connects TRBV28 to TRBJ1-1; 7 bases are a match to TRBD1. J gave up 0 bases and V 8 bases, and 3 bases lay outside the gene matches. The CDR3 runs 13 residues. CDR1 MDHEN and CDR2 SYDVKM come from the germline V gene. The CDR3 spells CASGGGMNTEAFF. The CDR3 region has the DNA TGTGCCAGCGGAGGGGGCATGAACACTGAAGCTTTCTTT.

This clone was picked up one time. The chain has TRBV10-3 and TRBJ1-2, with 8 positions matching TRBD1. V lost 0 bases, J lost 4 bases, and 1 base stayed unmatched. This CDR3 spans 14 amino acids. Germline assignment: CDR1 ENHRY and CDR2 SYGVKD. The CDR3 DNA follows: TGTGCCATCAGTGAGTCTGACAGGGGCTATGGCTACACCTTC. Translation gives CAISESDRGYGYTF.

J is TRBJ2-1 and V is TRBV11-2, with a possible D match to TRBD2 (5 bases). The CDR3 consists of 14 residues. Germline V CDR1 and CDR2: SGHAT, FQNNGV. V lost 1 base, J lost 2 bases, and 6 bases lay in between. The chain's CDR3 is CASSLAGTYNEQFF. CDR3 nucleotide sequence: TGTGCCAGCAGCTTAGCGGGGACCTACAATGAGCAGTTCTTC.

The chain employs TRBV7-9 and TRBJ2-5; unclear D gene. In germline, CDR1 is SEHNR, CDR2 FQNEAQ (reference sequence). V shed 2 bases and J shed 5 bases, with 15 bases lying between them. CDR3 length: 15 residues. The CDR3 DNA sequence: TGTGCCAGCAGCTTAAATCCCATACCGCGGGAGACCCAGTACTTC. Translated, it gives CASSLNPIPRETQYF. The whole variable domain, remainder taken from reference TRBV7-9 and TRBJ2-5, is DTGVSQNPRHKITKRGQNVTFRCDPISEHNRLYWYRQTLGQGPEFLTYFQNEAQLEKSRLLSDRFSAERPKGSFSTLEIQRTEQGDSAMYLCASSLNPIPRETQYFGPGTRLLVL.

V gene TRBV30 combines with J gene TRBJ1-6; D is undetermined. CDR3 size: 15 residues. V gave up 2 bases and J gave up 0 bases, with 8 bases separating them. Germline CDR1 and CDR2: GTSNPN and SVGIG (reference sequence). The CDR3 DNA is TGTGCCTGGAGTTATAAGAGCTCCTATAATTCACCCCTCCACTTT. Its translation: CAWSYKSSYNSPLHF.

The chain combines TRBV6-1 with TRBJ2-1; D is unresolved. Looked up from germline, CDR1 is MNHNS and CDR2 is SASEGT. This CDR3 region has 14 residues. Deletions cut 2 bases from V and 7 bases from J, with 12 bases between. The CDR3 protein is CASSEMADINEQFF. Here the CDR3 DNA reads TGTGCCAGCAGTGAAATGGCAGACATTAATGAGCAGTTCTTC.

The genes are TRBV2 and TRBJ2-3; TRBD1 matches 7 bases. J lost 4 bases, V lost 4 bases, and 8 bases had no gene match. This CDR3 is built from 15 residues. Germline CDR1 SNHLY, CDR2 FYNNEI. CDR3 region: CASSALRQGADTQYF. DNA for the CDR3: TGTGCCAGCAGTGCTCTCCGGCAGGGGGCAGATACGCAGTATTTT.

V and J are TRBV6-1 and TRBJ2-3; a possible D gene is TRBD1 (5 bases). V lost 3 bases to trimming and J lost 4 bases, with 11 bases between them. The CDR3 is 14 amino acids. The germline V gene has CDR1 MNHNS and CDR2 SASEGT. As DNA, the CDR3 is TGTGCCAGCAGTGACGGTGGGGCCCCAGATACGCAGTATTTT. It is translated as CASSDGGAPDTQYF.

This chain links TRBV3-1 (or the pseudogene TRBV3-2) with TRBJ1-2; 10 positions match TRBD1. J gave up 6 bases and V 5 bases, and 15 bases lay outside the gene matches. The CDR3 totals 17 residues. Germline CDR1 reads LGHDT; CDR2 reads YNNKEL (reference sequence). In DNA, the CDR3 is TGTGCCAGCAGCTCCCATTCCCGGACAGGGGGAGTGGATGGCTACACCTTC. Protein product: CASSSHSRTGGVDGYTF.

The CDR3 DNA follows: TGTGCCAGCAGCTTAGGTTCCCCGTCCTACGAGCAGTACTTC. Translating gives CASSLGSPSYEQYF. The chain recombines TRBV11-2 with TRBJ2-7; D is undetermined. V was trimmed by 1 base and J by 1 base, leaving 8 bases between them. The germline CDR1 and CDR2 sequences are SGHAT and FQNNGV. The CDR3 is made up of 14 amino acids.

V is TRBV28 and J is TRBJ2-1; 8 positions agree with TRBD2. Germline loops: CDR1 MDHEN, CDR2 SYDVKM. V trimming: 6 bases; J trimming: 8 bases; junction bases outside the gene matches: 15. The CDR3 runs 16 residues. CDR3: CASSSLGTSYLDEQFF. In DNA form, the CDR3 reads TGTGCCAGCAGCTCTTTGGGGACTAGTTATCTCGATGAGCAGTTCTTC. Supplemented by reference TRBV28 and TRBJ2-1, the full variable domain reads DVKVTQSSRYLVKRTGEKVFLECVQDMDHENMFWYRQDPGLGLRLIYFSYDVKMKEKGDIPEGYSVSREKKERFSLILESASTNQTSMYLCASSSLGTSYLDEQFFGPGTRLTVL.

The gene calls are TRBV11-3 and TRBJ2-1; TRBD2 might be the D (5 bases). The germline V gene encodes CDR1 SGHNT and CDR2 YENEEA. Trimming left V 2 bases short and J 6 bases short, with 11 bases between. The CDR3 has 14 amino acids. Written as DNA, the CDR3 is TGTGCCAGCAGCTTATCTTCCGGGGTCAATGAGCAGTTCTTC. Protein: CASSLSSGVNEQFF.

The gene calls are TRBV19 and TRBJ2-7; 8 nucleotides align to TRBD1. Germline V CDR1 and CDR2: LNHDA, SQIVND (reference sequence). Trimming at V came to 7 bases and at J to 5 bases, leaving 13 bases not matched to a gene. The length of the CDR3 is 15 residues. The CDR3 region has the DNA TGTGCCAGTACCCACACGGACAGGGCGAGAGACGAGCAGTACTTC. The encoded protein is CASTHTDRARDEQYF.

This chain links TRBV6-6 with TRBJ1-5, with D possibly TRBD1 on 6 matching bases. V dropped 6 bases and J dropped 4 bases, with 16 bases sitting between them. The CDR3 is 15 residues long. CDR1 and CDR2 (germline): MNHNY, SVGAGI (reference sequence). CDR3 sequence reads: CASRPNRATNQPQHF. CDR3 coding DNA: TGTGCCAGCAGGCCCAACAGGGCTACAAATCAGCCCCAGCATTTT.

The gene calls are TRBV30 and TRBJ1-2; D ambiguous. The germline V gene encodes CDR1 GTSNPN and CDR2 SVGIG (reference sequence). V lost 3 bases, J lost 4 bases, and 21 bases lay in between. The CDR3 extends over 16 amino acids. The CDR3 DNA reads TGTGCCTGGAGCACGGAAAGGAGGCTCGGAGGCTATGGCTACACCTTC. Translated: CAWSTERRLGGYGYTF. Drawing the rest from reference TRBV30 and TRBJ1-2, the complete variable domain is SQTIHQWPATLVQPVGSPLSLECTVEGTSNPNLYWYRQAAGRGLQLLFYSVGIGQISSEVPQNLSASRPQDRQFILSSKKLLLSDSGFYLCAWSTERRLGGYGYTFGSGTRLTVV.